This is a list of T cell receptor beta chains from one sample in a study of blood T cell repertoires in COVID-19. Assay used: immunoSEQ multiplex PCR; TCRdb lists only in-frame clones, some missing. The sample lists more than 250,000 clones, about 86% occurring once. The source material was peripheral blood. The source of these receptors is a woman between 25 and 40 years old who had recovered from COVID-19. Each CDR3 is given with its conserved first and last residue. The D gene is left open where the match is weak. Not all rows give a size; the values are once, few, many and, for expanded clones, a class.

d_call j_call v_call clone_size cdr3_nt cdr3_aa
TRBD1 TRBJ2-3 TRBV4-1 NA TGCGCCAGCAGCCAAGAATGGGACAGGGTCACAGATACGCAGTATTTT CASSQEWDRVTDTQYF
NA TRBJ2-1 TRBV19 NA TGTGCCAGTAGTGGGCCACGGGACTCTCGGGTGGACAATGAGCAGTTCTTC CASSGPRDSRVDNEQFF
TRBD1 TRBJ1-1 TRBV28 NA TGTGCCAGCAGTTCGCCCCGGACAGGGGTAACTGAAGCTTTCTTT CASSSPRTGVTEAFF
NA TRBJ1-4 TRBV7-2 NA TGTGCCAGCAGCACCGGACTATACGGGGGACTGTTTTTT CASSTGLYGGLFF
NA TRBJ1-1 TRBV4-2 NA TGTGCCAGCAGCCAAGGAGGGCTGAACACTGAAGCTTTCTTT CASSQGGLNTEAFF
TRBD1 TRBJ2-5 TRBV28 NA TGTGCCAGCCGTGGGACAGGTTTGGAGACCCAGTACTTC CASRGTGLETQYF
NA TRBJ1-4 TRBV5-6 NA TGTGCCAGCAGCTTCCGGACATGGGGAAATGAAAAACTGTTTTTT CASSFRTWGNEKLFF
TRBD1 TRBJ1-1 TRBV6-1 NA TGTGCCAGCAGTGAAGGGCCGGGACAGGCGAACACTGAAGCTTTCTTT CASSEGPGQANTEAFF
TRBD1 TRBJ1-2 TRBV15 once TGTGCCACCAGCAGACCGGGACAGGGGGCGGGAGGCTACACCTTC CATSRPGQGAGGYTF
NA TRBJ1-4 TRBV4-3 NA TGCGCCAGCAGCCAAGAAGAGGGTCTCACCCTTGAAAAACTGTTTTTT CASSQEEGLTLEKLFF
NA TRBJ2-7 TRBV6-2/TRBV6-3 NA TGTGCCAGCAGTTATTGGACAGCCTACGAGCAGTACTTC CASSYWTAYEQYF
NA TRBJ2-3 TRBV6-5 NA TGTGCCAGCAGTTACGGAGACGGAAGCACAGATACGCAGTATTTT CASSYGDGSTDTQYF
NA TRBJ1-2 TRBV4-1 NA TGCGCCAGCAGCCAAGGTGGGCAGCCAAACTATGGCTACACCTTC CASSQGGQPNYGYTF
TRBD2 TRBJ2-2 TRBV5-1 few TGCGCCAGCAGCTTGCAATTGACTAGCGGGGCCACTGGGACCGGGGAGCTGTTTTTT CASSLQLTSGATGTGELFF
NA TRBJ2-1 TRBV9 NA TGTGCCAGCAGCGTAGTCGCGGGGAGTGATGAGCAGTTCTTC CASSVVAGSDEQFF
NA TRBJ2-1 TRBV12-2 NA TGTGCAAGTCGCTTAGCCATCGAGCGGGGGTACTGGGGATTGGAGCAGTTCTTC CASRLAIERGYWGLEQFF
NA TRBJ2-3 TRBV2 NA TGTGCCAGCAGTGGAGGGCTAGAGAGGACGAGGGATACGCAGTATTTT CASSGGLERTRDTQYF
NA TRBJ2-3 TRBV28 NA TGTGCCAGCAGTTTTCCCCGGGTGGGACAATCAGATACGCAGTATTTT CASSFPRVGQSDTQYF
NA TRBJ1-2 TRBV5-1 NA TGCGCCAGCAGCTTGCTCCAGGGATTAGGGGGCTACACCTTC CASSLLQGLGGYTF
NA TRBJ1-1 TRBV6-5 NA TGTGCCAGCAGTTTAACGGGGGACCCGAACACTGAAGCTTTCTTT CASSLTGDPNTEAFF
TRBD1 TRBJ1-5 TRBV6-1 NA TGTGCCAGCAGTGGCCCGACAGGGGGCATGTGTCAGCCCCAGCATTTT CASSGPTGGMCQPQHF
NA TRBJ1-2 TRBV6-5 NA TGTGCCAGCAGTTTAGCAGGAGGGGCCTATGGCTACACCTTC CASSLAGGAYGYTF
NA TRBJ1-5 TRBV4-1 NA TGCGCCAGCAGCCAAGTCCACGGGGGGGGCAATCAGCCCCAGCATTTT CASSQVHGGGNQPQHF
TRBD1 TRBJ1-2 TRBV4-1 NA TGCGCCAGCAGCCAAGCCGGGACAGTTGGTTCGTATGGCTACACCTTC CASSQAGTVGSYGYTF
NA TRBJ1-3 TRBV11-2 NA TGTGCCAGCAGCTCCATTCAAGGCGGGTTCCGTTTATATTTT CASSSIQGGFRLYF
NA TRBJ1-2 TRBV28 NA TGTGCCAGCAGTAGAGGGACTAACTATGGCTACACCTTC CASSRGTNYGYTF
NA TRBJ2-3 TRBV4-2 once TGTGCCAGCAGCCAAGTCAGGGATACGCAGTATTTT CASSQVRDTQYF
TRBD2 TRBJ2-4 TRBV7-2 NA TGTGCCAGCAGCCCAGGGGGGCGGGAGGGTCACATTCAGTACTTC CASSPGGREGHIQYF
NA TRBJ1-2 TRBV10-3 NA TGTGCCATCAGTGATCGGGGGTACGACAGCGGTGTTTATGGCTACACCTTC CAISDRGYDSGVYGYTF
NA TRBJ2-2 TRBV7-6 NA TGTGCCAGCAGCTTAGAAGGAGGGCCAAGCGGGGAGCTGTTTTTT CASSLEGGPSGELFF
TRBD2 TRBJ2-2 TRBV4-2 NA TGTGCCAGCAGCCCTAGGACTAGCGGGAGAATGGGGAACACCGGGGAGCTGTTTTTT CASSPRTSGRMGNTGELFF
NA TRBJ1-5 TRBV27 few TGTGCCAGCAGTTACTATAGCAATCAGCCCCAGCATTTT CASSYYSNQPQHF
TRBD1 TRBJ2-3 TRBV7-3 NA TGTGCCAGCAGCTTAACCCCGACAGGGGGCTTCGCAGATACGCAGTATTTT CASSLTPTGGFADTQYF
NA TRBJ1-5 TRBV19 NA TGTGCCAGTAGTATTGGGTCAGGGGATCAGCCCCAGCATTTT CASSIGSGDQPQHF
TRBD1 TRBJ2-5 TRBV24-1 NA TGTGCCACCAGTGATTTGGGGACAGGGGAAGAGACCCAGTACTTC CATSDLGTGEETQYF
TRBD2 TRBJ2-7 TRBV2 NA TGTGCCAGCAGTGCCCTAGCGGGACGCTACGAGCAGTACTTC CASSALAGRYEQYF
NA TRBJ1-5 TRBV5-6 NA TGTGCCAGCAGCTTCGGCAGGCGCAATCAGCCCCAGCATTTT CASSFGRRNQPQHF
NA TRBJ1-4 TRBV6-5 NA TGTGCCAGTAGCCCGTCGGGGGCAACTAATGAAAAACTGTTTTTT CASSPSGATNEKLFF
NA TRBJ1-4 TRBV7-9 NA TGTGCCAGCAGCCCCTCGGCTCGGGGAACTAATGAAAAACTGTTTTTT CASSPSARGTNEKLFF
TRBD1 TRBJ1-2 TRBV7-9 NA TGTGCCAGCAGCACTACCGGACAGGTCACCTATGGCTACACCTTC CASSTTGQVTYGYTF